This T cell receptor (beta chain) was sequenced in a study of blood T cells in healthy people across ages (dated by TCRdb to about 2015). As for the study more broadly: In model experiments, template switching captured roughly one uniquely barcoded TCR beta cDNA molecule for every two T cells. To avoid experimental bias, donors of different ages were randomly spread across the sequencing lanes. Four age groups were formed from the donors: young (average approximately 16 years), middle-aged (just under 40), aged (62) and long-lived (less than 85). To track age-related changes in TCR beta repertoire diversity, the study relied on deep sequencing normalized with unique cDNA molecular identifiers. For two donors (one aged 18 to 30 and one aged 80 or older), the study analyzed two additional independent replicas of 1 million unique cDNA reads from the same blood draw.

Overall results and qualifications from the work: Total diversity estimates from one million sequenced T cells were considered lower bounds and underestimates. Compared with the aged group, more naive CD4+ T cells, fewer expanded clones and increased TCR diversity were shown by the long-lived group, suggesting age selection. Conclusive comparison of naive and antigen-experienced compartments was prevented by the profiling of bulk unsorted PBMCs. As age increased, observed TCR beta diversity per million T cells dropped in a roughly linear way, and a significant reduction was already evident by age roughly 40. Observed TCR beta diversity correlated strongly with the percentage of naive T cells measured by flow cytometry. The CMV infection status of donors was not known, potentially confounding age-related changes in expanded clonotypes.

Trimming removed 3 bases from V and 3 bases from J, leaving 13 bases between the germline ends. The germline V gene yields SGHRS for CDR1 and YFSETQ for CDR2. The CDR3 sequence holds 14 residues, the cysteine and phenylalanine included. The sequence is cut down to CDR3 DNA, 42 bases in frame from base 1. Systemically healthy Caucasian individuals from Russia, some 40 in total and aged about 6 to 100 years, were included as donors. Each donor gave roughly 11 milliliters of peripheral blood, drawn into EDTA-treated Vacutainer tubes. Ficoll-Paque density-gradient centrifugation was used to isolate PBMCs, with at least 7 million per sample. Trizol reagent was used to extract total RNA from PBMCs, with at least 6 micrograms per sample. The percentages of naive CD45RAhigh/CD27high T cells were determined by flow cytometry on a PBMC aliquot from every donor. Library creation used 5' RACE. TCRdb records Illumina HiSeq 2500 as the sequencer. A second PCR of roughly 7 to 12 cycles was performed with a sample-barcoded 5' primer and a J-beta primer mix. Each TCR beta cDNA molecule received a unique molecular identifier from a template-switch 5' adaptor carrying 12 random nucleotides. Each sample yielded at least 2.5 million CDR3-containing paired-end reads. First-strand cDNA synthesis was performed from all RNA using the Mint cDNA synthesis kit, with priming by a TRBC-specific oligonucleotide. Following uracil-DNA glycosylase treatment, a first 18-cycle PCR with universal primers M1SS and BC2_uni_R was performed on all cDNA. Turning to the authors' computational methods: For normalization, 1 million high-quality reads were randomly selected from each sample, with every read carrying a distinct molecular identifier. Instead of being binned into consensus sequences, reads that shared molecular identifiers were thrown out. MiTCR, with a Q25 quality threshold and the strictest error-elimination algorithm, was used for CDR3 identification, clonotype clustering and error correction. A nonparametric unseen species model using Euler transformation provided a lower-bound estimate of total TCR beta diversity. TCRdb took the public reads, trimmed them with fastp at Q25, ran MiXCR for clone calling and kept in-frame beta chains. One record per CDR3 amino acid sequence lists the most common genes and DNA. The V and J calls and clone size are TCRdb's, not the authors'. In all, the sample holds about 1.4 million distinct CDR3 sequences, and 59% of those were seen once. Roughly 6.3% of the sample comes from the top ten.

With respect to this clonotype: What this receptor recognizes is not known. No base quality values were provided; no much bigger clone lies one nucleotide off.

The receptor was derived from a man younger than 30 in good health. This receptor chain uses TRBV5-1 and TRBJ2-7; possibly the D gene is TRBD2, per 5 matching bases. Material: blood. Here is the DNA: TGCGCCAGCAGCTCGGACTTCAACGGCTACGAGCAGTACTTC. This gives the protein CASSSDFNGYEQYF. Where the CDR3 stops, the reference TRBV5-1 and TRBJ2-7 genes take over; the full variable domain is KAGVTQTPRYLIKTRGQQVTLSCSPISGHRSVSWYQQTPGQGLQFLFEYFSETQRNKGNFPGRFSGRQFSNSRSEMNVSTLELGDSALYLCASSSDFNGYEQYFGPGTRLTVT.